These T cell receptor beta chains were read from a single sample in a study of glioma-infiltrating T cells. TCRdb reprocessed the multiplex PCR reads with MiXCR, giving one entry per CDR3 protein. The data contain about 210,000 distinct CDR3 sequences, over 30% of them singletons. Sequenced sample: glioma tissue, nonneoplastic brain tissue, or PBMCs (not recorded which). The receptors originated from a human donor with low-grade glioma or glioblastoma, undergoing nonglioma brain surgery, or in good health (not recorded which). The CDR3 runs from the conserved cysteine through the conserved F or W. D genes are given only for firm matches. Expanded clones get a size class; other rows say once, few or many, or leave the size out.

>14|TRBJ1-2|TRBD1|TRBV27|many
CASSFTGVGYGYTF
TGTGCCAGCAGTTTCACAGGGGTGGGCTATGGCTACACCTTC
>14|TRBJ1-1|NA|TRBV19|many
CASSLQGMNTEAFF
TGTGCCAGTAGCCTACAGGGCATGAACACTGAAGCTTTCTTT
>14|TRBJ1-5|NA|TRBV18|many
CASSPGFQSAGQHF
TGTGCCAGCTCACCCGGGTTCCAATCGGCGGGCCAGCATTTT
>13|TRBJ2-7|NA|TRBV6-1|many
CASSSTGWAEQYF
TGTGCCAGCAGTAGTACAGGGTGGGCCGAGCAGTACTTC
>14|TRBJ1-2|NA|TRBV29-1|few
CSVERGRITTGYTF
TGCAGCGTTGAAAGAGGACGGATTACGACGGGCTACACCTTC
>16|TRBJ2-1|TRBD2|TRBV25-1|NA
CASSDSLAGDHNELLF
TGTGCCAGCAGTGATAGTCTAGCGGGAGACCACAATGAGCTGCTCTTC
>17|TRBJ1-5|TRBD1|TRBV12-3/TRBV12-4|many
CASSHGTGDNGNQPQHF
TGTGCCAGCAGTCACGGGACAGGGGACAATGGCAATCAGCCCCAGCATTTT
>14|TRBJ2-5|NA|TRBV28|many
CASSSGTIRETQYF
TGTGCCAGCAGTTCGGGGACCATCCGTGAGACCCAGTACTTC
>16|TRBJ1-5|TRBD1|TRBV20-1|many
CSASDPGQGRNQPQHF
TGCAGTGCTAGCGACCCCGGACAGGGACGAAATCAGCCCCAGCATTTT
>15|TRBJ2-1|TRBD1|TRBV6-1|many
CASSNRGYNYNEQFF
TGTGCCAGCAGCAACAGGGGTTACAACTACAATGAGCAGTTCTTC
>13|TRBJ2-7|NA|TRBV5-1|many
CASSGTGYGEQYF
TGCGCCAGCAGCGGGACGGGATACGGCGAGCAGTACTTC
>15|TRBJ2-1|NA|TRBV27|many
CASSLLTDYYNEQFF
TGTGCCAGCAGCCTCCTTACGGACTACTACAATGAGCAGTTCTTC
>11|TRBJ2-7|NA|TRBV29-1|few
CSVSSAAEQYF
TGCAGCGTTTCGTCAGCGGCCGAGCAGTACTTC
>12|TRBJ1-2|NA|TRBV3-1|many
CASSQTQSGYTF
TGTGCCAGCAGCCAAACACAGAGTGGCTACACCTTC
>12|TRBJ2-3|TRBD2|TRBV29-1|many
CSGGLGEDTQYF
TGCAGCGGCGGACTAGGTGAAGATACGCAGTATTTT
>15|TRBJ2-1|TRBD1|TRBV24-1|many
CATSGGQGAGDEQFF
TGTGCCACCAGTGGCGGACAGGGGGCAGGGGATGAGCAGTTCTTC
>16|TRBJ2-7|TRBD2|TRBV6-6|many
CASSYPELANSYEQYF
TGTGCCAGCAGTTACCCGGAACTAGCGAACTCCTACGAGCAGTACTTC
>18|TRBJ2-7|NA|TRBV7-2|many
CASSSTGSGTLYSYEQYF
TGTGCCAGCAGCTCAACAGGGTCCGGGACCCTATACTCCTACGAGCAGTACTTC
>15|TRBJ2-7|TRBD2|TRBV7-6|many
CASSPAWTSSYEQYF
TGTGCCAGCAGCCCCGCCTGGACTAGCTCCTACGAGCAGTACTTC
>18|TRBJ1-1|TRBD1|TRBV11-2|NA
CASSLVRGTGAQGTEAFF
TGTGCCAGCAGCTTAGTTAGAGGCACAGGGGCGCAGGGCACTGAAGCTTTCTTT
>16|TRBJ2-6|TRBD2|TRBV6-1|many
CASRKRESSGANVLTF
TGTGCCAGCAGGAAGCGGGAGAGCTCTGGGGCCAACGTCCTGACTTTC
>14|TRBJ1-3|NA|TRBV11-1|few
CASSSTDGGNTIYF
TGTGCCAGCAGCTCGACGGACGGAGGAAACACCATATATTTT
>10|TRBJ1-2|NA|TRBV20-1|once
CSAGRQVYAF
TGCAGTGCTGGCCGACAGGTCTACGCCTTC
>14|TRBJ2-7|NA|TRBV24-1|NA
CATPILAKVYEQYF
TGTGCCACCCCGATATTAGCGAAAGTCTACGAGCAGTACTTC
>12|TRBJ2-7|NA|TRBV6-1|many
CASMGGLGEQYF
TGTGCCAGCATGGGGGGGCTAGGCGAGCAGTACTTC
>15|TRBJ2-3|NA|TRBV6-1|many
CASSEALGATDTQYF
TGTGCCAGCAGTGAAGCGCTAGGAGCCACAGATACGCAGTATTTT
>14|TRBJ2-1|TRBD2|TRBV20-1|many
CSVSRTSGSNEQFF
TGCAGTGTCTCCAGGACTAGCGGGAGTAATGAGCAGTTCTTC
>16|TRBJ2-3|TRBD1|TRBV28|many
CASSSRTGAYTDTQYF
TGTGCCAGCAGTTCTCGGACAGGGGCCTACACAGATACGCAGTATTTT
>15|TRBJ2-7|TRBD1|TRBV29-1|NA
CSDRRRQGAPGEQYF
TGCAGCGACAGGCGCCGGCAGGGGGCGCCCGGGGAGCAGTACTTC
>14|TRBJ2-7|NA|TRBV29-1|NA
CSVDIATGSYEQYF
TGCAGCGTTGACATCGCGACTGGATCCTACGAGCAGTACTTC
>14|TRBJ2-3|NA|TRBV12-3/TRBV12-4|many
CASSSPGLTDTQYF
TGTGCCAGCAGTTCCCCGGGGTTGACAGATACGCAGTATTTT
>15|TRBJ1-3|NA|TRBV20-1|many
CSARGGLTGGNTIYF
TGCAGTGCTAGAGGCGGACTTACGGGAGGAAACACCATATATTTT
>15|TRBJ2-1|TRBD2|TRBV9|few
CASSVGGRVYNEQFF
TGTGCCAGCAGCGTAGGCGGGAGGGTTTACAATGAGCAGTTCTTC
>14|TRBJ2-7|TRBD1|TRBV27|NA
CASRPGQGKDEQYF
TGTGCCAGCAGACCGGGACAGGGTAAAGACGAGCAGTACTTC
>14|TRBJ2-1|NA|TRBV4-2|NA
CASIQDLLRDEQFF
TGTGCCAGCATCCAAGATCTCCTGCGGGATGAGCAGTTCTTC
>14|TRBJ2-7|TRBD2|TRBV28|many
CASTSGSLSYEQYF
TGTGCCAGCACCAGCGGGAGCCTCTCCTACGAGCAGTACTTC
>13|TRBJ1-1|NA|TRBV30|NA
CAWNKDPNTEAFF
TGTGCCTGGAACAAGGACCCGAACACTGAAGCTTTCTTT
>15|TRBJ2-3|TRBD2|TRBV28|many
CASSGLAGYTDTQYF
TGTGCCAGCAGTGGACTAGCGGGGTACACAGATACGCAGTATTTT
>14|TRBJ2-7|TRBD2|TRBV7-2|many
CASSLGGSRVEQYF
TGTGCCAGCAGCTTAGGCGGGAGTCGTGTTGAGCAGTACTTC
>15|TRBJ1-2|NA|TRBV4-1|many
CASSPRGGINYGYTF
TGCGCCAGCAGCCCCCGAGGGGGTATAAACTATGGCTACACCTTC
>13|TRBJ2-5|NA|TRBV20-1|many
CSARRWGGETQYF
TGCAGTGCTAGAAGGTGGGGCGGAGAGACCCAGTACTTC
>14|TRBJ1-6|TRBD1|TRBV2|many
CASSVDRVSSPLHF
TGTGCCAGCAGTGTAGACAGGGTTTCGTCACCCCTCCACTTT
>14|TRBJ1-5|NA|TRBV6-2/TRBV6-3|NA
CASSSGTRDQPQHF
TGTGCCAGCAGTTCCGGGACAAGGGATCAGCCCCAGCATTTT
>15|TRBJ1-2|NA|TRBV19|many
CASSIRQGSGNGYTF
TGTGCCAGTAGTATACGCCAGGGGAGTGGGAATGGCTACACCTTC
>14|TRBJ2-7|NA|TRBV10-3|many
CAISESIGADEQYF
TGTGCCATCAGTGAGTCTATAGGGGCCGACGAGCAGTACTTC
>14|TRBJ2-1|TRBD1|TRBV20-1|once
CGARGTGVYNEQFF
TGCGGTGCCCGCGGGACAGGGGTCTACAATGAGCAATTCTTC
>16|TRBJ2-3|TRBD2|TRBV4-1|few
CASSQEAGGVTDTQYF
TGCGCCAGCAGCCAAGAAGCGGGAGGGGTCACAGATACGCAGTATTTT
>15|TRBJ2-1|NA|TRBV5-5|NA
CASSGRDSSYNEQFF
TGTGCCAGCAGCGGCAGGGATAGCTCCTACAATGAGCAGTTCTTC
>15|TRBJ2-5|TRBD1|TRBV19|few
CASSMGQTYQETQYF
TGTGCCAGTAGTATGGGACAGACGTACCAAGAGACCCAGTACTTC
>13|TRBJ1-5|NA|TRBV27|many
CASSPGTAQPQHF
TGTGCCAGCAGTCCTGGGACGGCTCAGCCCCAGCATTTT
>13|TRBJ1-5|NA|TRBV4-3|many
CASSQDRVQPQHF
TGCGCCAGCAGCCAAGACAGGGTTCAGCCCCAGCATTTT
>17|TRBJ2-7|TRBD2|TRBV4-1|NA
CASSQLTTSGGAYEQYF
TGCGCCAGCAGCCAACTTACAACTAGCGGAGGGGCCTACGAGCAGTACTTC